One and the same sample provided the 23 T cell receptor beta chains below, sequenced in a study of blood T cell repertoires in COVID-19. Sequencing was performed with immunoSEQ multiplex PCR; in TCRdb, only in-frame clones are kept and a portion is missing. The data contain 200,000 to 300,000 clones, roughly 84% of them singletons. The material sequenced was peripheral blood. These receptors came from a human donor in a cohort sampled during active COVID-19.

The J gene is TRBJ2-5, the V gene TRBV5-5; 15 positions agree with TRBD2. The junction had 8 bases not matched to a gene; V was cut back by 4 bases and J by 4 bases. This CDR3 is built from 17 residues. Germline V lookup: CDR1 SGHKS, CDR2 YYEKEE (reference sequence). This chain's CDR3 is CASSAGLAGGRGETQYF. CDR3 bases: TGTGCCAGCAGCGCGGGACTAGCGGGGGGCCGAGGAGAGACCCAGTACTTC. The full variable domain, with the rest looked up from reference TRBV5-5 and TRBJ2-5, is DAGVTQSPTHLIKTRGQQVTLRCSPISGHKSVSWYQQVLGQGPQFIFQYYEKEERGRGNFPDRFSARQFPNYSSELNVNALLLGDSALYLCASSAGLAGGRGETQYFGPGTRLLVL.

The chain carries TRBV19 and TRBJ1-2; 9 bases align to TRBD1. The CDR3 has 15 amino acids. In germline, CDR1 is LNHDA, CDR2 SQIVND (reference sequence). J gave up 8 bases and V 6 bases, and 13 bases lay outside the gene matches. DNA for the CDR3: TGTGCCAGTAGAAGAGGGGAAATGGGACAGGGAGGCTACACCTTC. Translated, it gives CASRRGEMGQGGYTF. Full variable domain (remainder filled in from reference TRBV19 and TRBJ1-2): DGGITQSPKYLFRKEGQNVTLSCEQNLNHDAMYWYRQDPGQGLRLIYYSQIVNDFQKGDIAEGYSVSREKKESFPLTVTSAQKNPTAFYLCASRRGEMGQGGYTFGSGTRLTVV.

V usage is TRBV28 and J usage is TRBJ2-3; TRBD2 matches 12 bases. Trimming took 7 bases from V and 1 from J; bases not matched to a gene: 6. Germline V gene data show CDR1 as MDHEN and CDR2 as SYDVKM. The CDR3 loop spans 16 amino acids. DNA for the CDR3: TGTGCCAGCACTAGCGGGGGGGTTTGGGGCACAGATACGCAGTATTTT. This sequence encodes CASTSGGVWGTDTQYF.

V and J are TRBV2 and TRBJ1-5, with D possibly being TRBD1 (5 bases). The V gene's germline CDR1 is SNHLY and CDR2 FYNNEI. Deletions cut 7 bases from V and 0 bases from J, with 13 bases between. The CDR3 totals 15 residues. This CDR3 reads CASTNQGLSNQPQHF. The DNA of the CDR3 is TGTGCCAGCACTAACCAGGGACTTAGCAATCAGCCCCAGCATTTT.

This chain joins TRBV6-6 and TRBJ2-7; maybe TRBD1 (5 bases). Germline CDR1 is MNHNY and CDR2 is SVGAGI (reference sequence). This CDR3 spans 12 amino acids. The germline V and J ends were trimmed by 4 bases and 3 bases, with 7 bases remaining between them. The CDR3 spells CASSFQGYEQYF. The CDR3 coding sequence is TGTGCCAGCAGTTTCCAGGGCTACGAGCAGTACTTC.

As DNA, the CDR3 is TGCAGCGCCGGACAGGGGGTCACTGAAGCTTTCTTT. Protein: CSAGQGVTEAFF. The chain couples TRBV29-1 to TRBJ1-1; TRBD1 matches 10 bases. Germline assignment: CDR1 SQVTM and CDR2 ANQGSEA. The CDR3 extends over 12 amino acids. Trimming cost V 7 bases and J 4 bases; bases outside gene matches: 3.

The chain links TRBV5-5 to TRBJ1-1, with D hard to call. The CDR3 length is 15 residues. Germline CDR1 reads SGHKS; CDR2 reads YYEKEE (reference sequence). Trimming took off 4 bases at V and 1 base at J, with 14 bases between the two ends. CDR3 protein: CASSPEARRNTEAFF. The CDR3 DNA follows: TGTGCCAGCAGCCCCGAGGCCCGGCGGAACACTGAAGCTTTCTTT. The whole variable domain, filled in from reference TRBV5-5 and TRBJ1-1, reads DAGVTQSPTHLIKTRGQQVTLRCSPISGHKSVSWYQQVLGQGPQFIFQYYEKEERGRGNFPDRFSARQFPNYSSELNVNALLLGDSALYLCASSPEARRNTEAFFGQGTRLTVV.

This chain connects TRBV19 to TRBJ2-3; 12 bases match TRBD2. The CDR3 contains 14 residues. Unmatched junction bases numbered 9, after V lost 7 bases and J lost 10 bases. In germline, CDR1 is LNHDA, CDR2 SQIVND (reference sequence). The DNA of the CDR3 is TGTGCCAGTAAGACTAGCGGGGGAGCATCGGCGCAGTATTTT. Protein product: CASKTSGGASAQYF.

V is TRBV12-3 or TRBV12-4 and J is TRBJ2-3; D is unresolved. The CDR3 has 11 residues. V lost 7 bases, J lost 6 bases, and 8 bases lay in between. In nucleotides, the CDR3 is TGTGCCAGCACCTTTTCGGATACGCAGTATTTT. Protein product: CASTFSDTQYF.

The chain couples TRBV29-1 to TRBJ2-2; D is perhaps TRBD2 (5 bases). This CDR3 spans 16 amino acids. V shed 4 bases and J shed 2 bases, with 17 bases lying between them. The germline gives CDR1 SQVTM, CDR2 ANQGSEA. The chain's CDR3 is CSVVGGGLGNTGELFF. The CDR3 nucleotides are TGCAGCGTTGTAGGAGGTGGGCTGGGCAACACCGGGGAGCTGTTTTTT.

The chain recombines TRBV12-3 or TRBV12-4 with TRBJ1-5; no firm D call. This CDR3 has 12 residues. The V gene lost 6 bases and the J gene lost 6 bases, with 9 bases spanning the gap. CDR3 in DNA: TGTGCCAGCAGACCGGGAGGTCAGCCCCAGCATTTT. It specifies CASRPGGQPQHF.

The chain recombines TRBV29-1 with TRBJ2-3, with D possibly matching TRBD2 (6 bases). This CDR3 contains 13 residues. Germline CDR1 is SQVTM and CDR2 is ANQGSEA. CDR3 coding DNA: TGCGTCCTTTCGGGACTCGACACAGATACGCAGTATTTT. Its protein is CVLSGLDTDTQYF.

V is TRBV9 and J is TRBJ1-2; TRBD1 is a possible D gene (6 bases). Germline-derived CDR1 and CDR2 are SGDLS and YYNGEE. The V end was cut by 0 bases, the J end by 4 bases, with 13 bases between. The CDR3 sequence is 15 residues long. Written as DNA, the CDR3 is TGTGCCAGCAGCGTAGATGGGGGCGGGCTCTATGGCTACACCTTC. Amino acids: CASSVDGGGLYGYTF. The full variable domain, its missing parts supplied by reference TRBV9 and TRBJ1-2, is DSGVTQTPKHLITATGQRVTLRCSPRSGDLSVYWYQQSLDQGLQFLIQYYNGEERAKGNILERFSAQQFPDLHSELNLSSLELGDSALYFCASSVDGGGLYGYTFGSGTRLTVV.

For the CDR3, the DNA is TGTGCCAGCAGCTCTTTGGCCTCAGAGACCCAGTACTTC. Translating gives CASSSLASETQYF. The chain has TRBV11-1 and TRBJ2-5; D not resolved. Germline CDR1 is SGHAT and CDR2 is FQDESV (reference sequence). The V end lost 4 bases, the J end lost 4 bases, and 10 bases lay between the germline ends. The length of the CDR3 is 13 residues.

The chain is built from TRBV18 and TRBJ2-7; no clear D gene. The CDR3 has 14 residues. The germline V and J ends were trimmed by 2 bases and 0 bases, with 8 bases remaining between them. Germline V CDR1 and CDR2: KGHSH, LQKENI. The CDR3 loop is CASSPSQNSYEQYF. CDR3 bases: TGTGCCAGCTCACCATCGCAGAACTCCTACGAGCAGTACTTC.

V gene TRBV6-2 or TRBV6-3 combines with J gene TRBJ2-7, with a possible D match to TRBD1 (6 bases). The CDR3 contains 16 residues. Per germline, CDR1 MNHEY and CDR2 SVGEGT. The V and J ends lost 5 bases and 0 bases respectively, with 17 bases between them. The chain's CDR3 is CASSIYRAFLSYEQYF. CDR3 DNA sequence: TGTGCCAGCAGTATTTACAGGGCCTTCCTCTCCTACGAGCAGTACTTC.

This clone was observed once. The J gene is TRBJ1-1, the V gene TRBV3-1 (or the pseudogene TRBV3-2); D remains ambiguous. The CDR3 contains 14 residues. Trimming removed 4 bases from V and 3 bases from J, with 12 bases in between. Germline assignment: CDR1 LGHDT and CDR2 YNNKEL (reference sequence). CDR3 amino acids: CASSREVGYTEAFF. DNA for the CDR3: TGTGCCAGCAGCCGTGAGGTTGGGTACACTGAAGCTTTCTTT.

This chain connects TRBV12-5 to TRBJ1-1, with D possibly matching TRBD1 (6 bases). The V end was cut by 0 bases, the J end by 2 bases, with 13 bases between. Germline CDR1 is LGHNT and CDR2 is FRNRAP. CDR3 length equals 16 residues. CDR3 nucleotide sequence: TGTGCTAGTGGTTTGGTACTGGGGGCGACCAACACTGAAGCTTTCTTT. Its protein is CASGLVLGATNTEAFF.

V gene TRBV7-6 combines with J gene TRBJ2-1; 8 positions agree with TRBD2. The V segment lost 2 bases and the J segment 2 bases; nucleotides outside the gene matches: 5. The CDR3 contains 16 residues. The germline gives CDR1 SGHVS, CDR2 FNYEAQ. The CDR3 reads CASSLTAGATYNEQFF. The CDR3 region has the DNA TGTGCCAGCAGCTTAACAGCGGGGGCCACCTACAATGAGCAGTTCTTC.

This clone was picked up one time. V gene TRBV19 combines with J gene TRBJ1-2; 7 bases align to TRBD1. Germline trimming cut 7 bases from V and 4 bases from J; bases unmatched to any gene: 12. Germline CDR1 and CDR2: LNHDA and SQIVND (reference sequence). The CDR3 runs 15 residues. This CDR3 is CASIAPRAGGYGYTF. The DNA for the CDR3 is TGTGCCAGTATCGCCCCCCGGGCAGGGGGCTATGGCTACACCTTC.

The V gene is TRBV4-1, the J gene TRBJ1-6; 10 bases match TRBD1. Germline values: CDR1 MGHRA, CDR2 YSYEKL. The CDR3 consists of 17 residues. J was trimmed by 9 bases and V by 0 bases; bases with no gene match: 8. DNA for the CDR3: TGCGCCAGCAGCCAAGAAAAGGGACAGGGGTCTTCTTCACCCCTCCACTTT. It translates to CASSQEKGQGSSSPLHF.

The CDR3 reads CASNQSPVTGELFF. CDR3 sequence (DNA): TGTGCCAGCAACCAAAGTCCGGTGACCGGGGAGCTGTTTTTT. This chain joins TRBV9 and TRBJ2-2; D is uncertain. Germline V lookup: CDR1 SGDLS, CDR2 YYNGEE. Trimming removed 6 bases at V and 5 bases at J, with 14 bases between. The CDR3 is 14 residues long.

The rearrangement links TRBV6-6 to TRBJ1-6; D remains unclear. The CDR3 length is 12 residues. The V gene lost 4 bases and the J gene lost 10 bases, with 8 bases spanning the gap. Germline CDR1 and CDR2: MNHNY and SVGAGI (reference sequence). The CDR3, as DNA: TGTGCCAGCAGTTTTGGGGAGTCACCCCTCCACTTT. It translates to CASSFGESPLHF.